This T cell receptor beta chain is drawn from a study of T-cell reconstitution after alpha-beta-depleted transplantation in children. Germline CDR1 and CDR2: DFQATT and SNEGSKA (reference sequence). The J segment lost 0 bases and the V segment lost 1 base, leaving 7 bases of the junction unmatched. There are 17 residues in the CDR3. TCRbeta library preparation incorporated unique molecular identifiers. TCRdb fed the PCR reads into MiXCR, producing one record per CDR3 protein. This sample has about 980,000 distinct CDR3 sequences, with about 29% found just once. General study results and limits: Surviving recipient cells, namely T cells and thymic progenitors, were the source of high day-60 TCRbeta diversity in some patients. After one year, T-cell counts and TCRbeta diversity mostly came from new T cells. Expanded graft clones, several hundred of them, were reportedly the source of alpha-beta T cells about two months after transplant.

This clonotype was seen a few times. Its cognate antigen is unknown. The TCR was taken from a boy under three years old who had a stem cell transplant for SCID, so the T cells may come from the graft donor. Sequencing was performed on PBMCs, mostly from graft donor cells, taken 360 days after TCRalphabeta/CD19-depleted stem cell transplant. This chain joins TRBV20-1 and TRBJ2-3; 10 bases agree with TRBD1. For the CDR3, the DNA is TGCAGTGCTAGAGTCGCTGACAGGGGGCCGAGCACAGATACGCAGTATTTT. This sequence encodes CSARVADRGPSTDTQYF.